A single sample gave rise to the 10 T cell receptor beta chains below, sequenced in a study of OX40 agonist ivuxolimab in advanced cancers. The method was immunoSEQ multiplex PCR; TCRdb's version includes in-frame clones alone and lacks a portion of them. The sample has some 80,000 clones; about four fifths are singletons. Sequencing used CD4+ or CD8+ T cells sorted from blood, obtained in a trial of the OX40 agonist ivuxolimab. Receptors were obtained from an adult with an advanced solid tumor such as melanoma, head and neck, liver or kidney cancer.

This clone appeared a single time. This chain joins TRBV7-9 and TRBJ2-1; 7 nucleotides align to TRBD2. The germline gives CDR1 SEHNR, CDR2 FQNEAQ (reference sequence). The V segment lost 5 bases and the J segment 12 bases; nucleotides outside the gene matches: 4. This CDR3 has 11 amino acids. CDR3 sequence: CASSQGLVQFF. In DNA form, the CDR3 reads TGTGCCAGCAGCCAAGGACTAGTGCAGTTCTTC.

A remark on this clone: The sample has other DNA sequences that encode this CDR3 too. The chain couples TRBV5-1 to TRBJ2-7, with 11 bases aligning to TRBD1. V lost 2 bases and J lost 3; bases outside the gene matches: 1. The CDR3 covers 14 residues. Looked up from germline, CDR1 is SGHRS and CDR2 is YFSETQ. In DNA, the CDR3 is TGCGCCAGCAGCTTAGGGACAGGGGGCTACGAGCAGTACTTC. Its protein product is CASSLGTGGYEQYF.

This chain links TRBV18 with TRBJ1-2, with D possibly matching TRBD1 (5 bases). The CDR3 is 15 residues long. The germline V gene has CDR1 KGHSH and CDR2 LQKENI. V dropped 3 bases and J dropped 0 bases, with 11 bases sitting between them. The CDR3 region is CASSPGVTSNYGYTF. CDR3 coding DNA: TGTGCCAGCTCACCGGGGGTTACCTCTAACTATGGCTACACCTTC.

The chain is built from TRBV7-9 and TRBJ1-2, with 9 bases matching TRBD1. The CDR3 covers 15 residues. V trimming: 4 bases; J trimming: 2 bases; junction bases outside the gene matches: 5. CDR1 is SEHNR, CDR2 FQNEAQ, per germline (reference sequence). The CDR3 sequence: CASSSHDRGNYGYTF. CDR3 nucleotide sequence: TGTGCCAGCAGCTCCCATGACAGGGGGAACTATGGCTACACCTTC.

This chain uses TRBV2 with TRBJ2-3, with 9 bases lining up with TRBD1. The germline CDR1 and CDR2 sequences are SNHLY and FYNNEI. V lost 6 bases and J lost 4; bases outside the gene matches: 5. The CDR3 runs 14 residues. CDR3 nucleotide sequence: TGTGCCAGCAGGGTCGACAGGGGGTCAGATACGCAGTATTTT. Translation gives CASRVDRGSDTQYF.

The chain links TRBV6-1 to TRBJ1-2; unclear D gene. Germline V gives CDR1 MNHNS, CDR2 SASEGT. The CDR3 length is 16 residues. V was shortened by 1 base and J by 5 bases, with 17 bases between the two germline ends. Written as DNA, the CDR3 is TGTGCCAGCAGTGAAGGTCAGGCAGCTCAATGGTATGGCTACACCTTC. It yields the protein CASSEGQAAQWYGYTF.

This chain links TRBV7-8 with TRBJ2-7; 7 bases are a match to TRBD1. V lost 3 bases, J lost 3 bases, and 20 bases stayed unmatched. This CDR3 is 19 amino acids long. Germline V gives CDR1 SGHVS, CDR2 FQNEAQ. This CDR3 is CASSFPGQLKGGASYEQYF. DNA for the CDR3: TGTGCCAGCAGCTTTCCGGGACAGCTGAAAGGTGGGGCCAGCTACGAGCAGTACTTC.

V usage is TRBV14 and J usage is TRBJ2-3; D not resolved. V lost 4 bases, J lost 14 bases, and 16 bases lay in between. Germline values: CDR1 SGHDN, CDR2 FVKESK. There are 12 residues in the CDR3. The DNA for the CDR3 is TGTGCCAGCAGCCCAATTAGTACAATTTTGTATTTT. This gives the protein CASSPISTILYF.

The chain uses TRBV7-8 and TRBJ2-1; 7 positions match TRBD1. The CDR3 is 16 residues long. Per germline, CDR1 SGHVS and CDR2 FQNEAQ. V was clipped by 2 bases and J by 7 bases; unmatched bases: 11. CDR3 amino acids: CASSLKGGNLWNEQFF. The CDR3 DNA is TGTGCCAGCAGCTTAAAAGGGGGCAATCTCTGGAATGAGCAGTTCTTC.

This chain links TRBV19 with TRBJ1-2, with TRBD1 matching over 7 bases. Germline lookup yields CDR1 LNHDA and CDR2 SQIVND (reference sequence). The V segment lost 5 bases and the J segment 7 bases; nucleotides outside the gene matches: 13. The CDR3 consists of 15 residues. CDR3: CASSDSGARGSGYTF. As DNA, the CDR3 is TGTGCCAGTAGTGACTCGGGAGCCAGGGGGTCTGGCTACACCTTC.